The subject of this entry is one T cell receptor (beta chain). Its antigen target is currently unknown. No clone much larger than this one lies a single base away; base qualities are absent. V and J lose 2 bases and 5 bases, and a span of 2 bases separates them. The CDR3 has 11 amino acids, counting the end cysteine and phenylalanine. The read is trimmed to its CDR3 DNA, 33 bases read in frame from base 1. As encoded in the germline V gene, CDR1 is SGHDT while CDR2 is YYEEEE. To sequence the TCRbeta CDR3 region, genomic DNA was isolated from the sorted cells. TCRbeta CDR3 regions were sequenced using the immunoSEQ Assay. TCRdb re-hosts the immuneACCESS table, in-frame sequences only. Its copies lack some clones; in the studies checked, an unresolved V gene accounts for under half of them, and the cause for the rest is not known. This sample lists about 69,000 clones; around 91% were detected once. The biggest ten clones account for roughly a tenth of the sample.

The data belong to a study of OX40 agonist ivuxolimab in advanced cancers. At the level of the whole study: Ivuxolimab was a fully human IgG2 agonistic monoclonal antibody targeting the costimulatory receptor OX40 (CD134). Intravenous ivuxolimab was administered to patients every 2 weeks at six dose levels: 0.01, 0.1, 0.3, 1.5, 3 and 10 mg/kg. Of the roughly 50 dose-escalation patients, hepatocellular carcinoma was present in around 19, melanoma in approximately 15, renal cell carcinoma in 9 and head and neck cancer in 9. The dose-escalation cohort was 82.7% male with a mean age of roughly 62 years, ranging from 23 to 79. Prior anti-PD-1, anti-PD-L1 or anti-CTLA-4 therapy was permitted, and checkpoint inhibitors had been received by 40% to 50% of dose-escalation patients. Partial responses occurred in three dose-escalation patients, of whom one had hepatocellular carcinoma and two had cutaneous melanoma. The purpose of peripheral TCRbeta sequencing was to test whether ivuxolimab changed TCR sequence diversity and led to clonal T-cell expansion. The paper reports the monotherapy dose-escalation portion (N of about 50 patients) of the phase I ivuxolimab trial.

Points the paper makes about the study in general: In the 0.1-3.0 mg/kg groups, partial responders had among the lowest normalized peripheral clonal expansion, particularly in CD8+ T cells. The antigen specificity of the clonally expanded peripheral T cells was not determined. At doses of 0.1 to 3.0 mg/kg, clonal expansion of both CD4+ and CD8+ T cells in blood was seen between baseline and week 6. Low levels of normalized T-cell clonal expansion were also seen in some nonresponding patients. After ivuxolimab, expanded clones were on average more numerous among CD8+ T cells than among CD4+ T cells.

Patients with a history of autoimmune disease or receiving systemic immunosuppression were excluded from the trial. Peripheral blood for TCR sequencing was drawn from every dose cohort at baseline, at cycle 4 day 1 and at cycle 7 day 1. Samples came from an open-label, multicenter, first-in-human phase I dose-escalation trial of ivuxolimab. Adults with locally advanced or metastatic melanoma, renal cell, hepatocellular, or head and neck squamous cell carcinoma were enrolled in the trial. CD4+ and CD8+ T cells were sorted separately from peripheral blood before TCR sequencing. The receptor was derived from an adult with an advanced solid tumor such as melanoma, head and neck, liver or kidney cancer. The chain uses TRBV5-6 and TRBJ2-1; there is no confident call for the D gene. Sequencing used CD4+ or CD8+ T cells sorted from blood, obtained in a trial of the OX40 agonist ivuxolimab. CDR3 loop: CASSLDNEQFF. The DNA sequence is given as TGTGCCAGCAGCTTAGACAATGAGCAGTTCTTC.